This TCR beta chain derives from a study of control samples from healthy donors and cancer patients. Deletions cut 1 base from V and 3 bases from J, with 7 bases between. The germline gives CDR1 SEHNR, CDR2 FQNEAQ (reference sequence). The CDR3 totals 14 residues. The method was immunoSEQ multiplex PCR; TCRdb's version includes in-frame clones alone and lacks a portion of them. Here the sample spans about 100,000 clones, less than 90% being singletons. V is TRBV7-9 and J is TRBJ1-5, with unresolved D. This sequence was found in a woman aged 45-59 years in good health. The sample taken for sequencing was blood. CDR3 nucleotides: TGTGCCAGCAGCTTAGAGCTTTCCAATCAGCCCCAGCATTTT. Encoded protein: CASSLELSNQPQHF. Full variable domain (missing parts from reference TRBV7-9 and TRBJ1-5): DTGVSQNPRHKITKRGQNVTFRCDPISEHNRLYWYRQTLGQGPEFLTYFQNEAQLEKSRLLSDRFSAERPKGSFSTLEIQRTEQGDSAMYLCASSLELSNQPQHFGDGTRLSIL.